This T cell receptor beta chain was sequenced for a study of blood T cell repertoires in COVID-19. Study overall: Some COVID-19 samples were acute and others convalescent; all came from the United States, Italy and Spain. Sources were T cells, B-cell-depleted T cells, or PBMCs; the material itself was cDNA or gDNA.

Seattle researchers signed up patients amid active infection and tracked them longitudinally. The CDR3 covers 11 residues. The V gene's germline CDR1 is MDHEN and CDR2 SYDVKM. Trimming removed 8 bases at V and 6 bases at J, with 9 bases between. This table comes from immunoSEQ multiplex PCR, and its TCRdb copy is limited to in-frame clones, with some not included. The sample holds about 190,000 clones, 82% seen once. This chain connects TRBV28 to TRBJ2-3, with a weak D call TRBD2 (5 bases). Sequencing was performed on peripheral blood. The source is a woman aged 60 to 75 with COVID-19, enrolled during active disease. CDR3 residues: CASGGVDTQYF. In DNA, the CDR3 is TGTGCCAGCGGAGGAGTGGATACGCAGTATTTT. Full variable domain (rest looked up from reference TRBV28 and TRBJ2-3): DVKVTQSSRYLVKRTGEKVFLECVQDMDHENMFWYRQDPGLGLRLIYFSYDVKMKEKGDIPEGYSVSREKKERFSLILESASTNQTSMYLCASGGVDTQYFGPGTRLTVL.